This entry features one T cell receptor (beta chain) sequence. The study drew participants aged about 18 to 89 years from roughly 25 US areas. Produced via immunoSEQ multiplex PCR; TCRdb's table is partial and in-frame only. The sample records about 46,000 clones, about 85% being singletons. These data come from a study of blood T cell repertoires in COVID-19. The CDR3 loop spans 12 amino acids. CDR1 and CDR2 (germline): SEHNR, FQNEAQ (reference sequence). Germline trimming cut 3 bases from V and 7 bases from J; bases unmatched to any gene: 1. V and J are TRBV7-9 and TRBJ1-2, with TRBD1 matching 8 bases. This clonotype was obtained from a woman aged 45-65 years who had recovered from COVID-19. The sample consisted of PBMCs or T cells enriched from blood (not recorded which). For the CDR3, the DNA is TGTGCCAGCAGCTTTGGGACAGGTGGCTACACCTTC. Protein sequence: CASSFGTGGYTF.